The clone carrying this T cell receptor (beta chain) has a count of ten or more. Its antigen remains unknown. The sample originates from a study of T cell repertoires in cytomegalovirus infection. Study overall: Public TCR beta signatures indicated both CMV infection and matching HLA type. Study-level findings and limits: What dominated the ex vivo response were HLA-C-restricted CMV-specific TCR beta clonotypes. Totalled public TCR beta family frequency picked out people who carried CMV plus the relevant HLA.

TCRdb reprocessed the reads with MiXCR, giving one entry per CDR3 protein. The sample has 270,000 or so distinct CDR3 sequences; about a sixth are singletons. Sequences were obtained from CD8+ T cells from PBMCs. This clonotype was sampled from a human donor in good health (CMV status not recorded). Some clones in this sample may be carry-over from other donors' samples.

The CDR3 nucleotides read TGTGCCAGCAGTTTACAAGCGGGGGGGCCAGGGGATACGCAGTATTTT. Protein: CASSLQAGGPGDTQYF. The chain has TRBV28 and TRBJ2-3; TRBD2 aligns across 10 bases. CDR3 length: 16 amino acids. J gave up 6 bases and V 2 bases, and 8 bases lay outside the gene matches. From germline, CDR1 is MDHEN and CDR2 SYDVKM.